This T cell receptor (beta chain) came from a study of T cell repertoires in cytomegalovirus infection (dated by TCRdb to between 2018 and 2021). Regarding the research as a whole: Recently identified HLA-C-restricted CMV epitopes, whose presentation resists viral immunomodulation, were targeted by peptide stimulations together with well-studied HLA-B-restricted epitopes. The HLA type of each donor mattered for the analysis, because public TCR beta signatures pointed to carriage of CMV infection along with the matching HLA type.

V is trimmed back by 0 bases and J by 6 bases, and the junction contains 2 bases that no gene match accounts for. From a lookup of the germline V gene (reference sequence), CDR1 and CDR2 are LNHNV and YYDKDF. Inclusive of the bounding cysteine and phenylalanine, the CDR3 is 14 residues long. The kept DNA is CDR3 alone, 42 bases in frame from the first base. Broader findings and caveats from the paper: In both this cohort and an independent cohort of several hundred donors, the cumulative frequency of public TCR beta family members distinguished carriers of CMV infection plus the relevant HLA type. In the ex vivo response, HLA-C-restricted CMV-specific TCR beta clonotypes were dominant, and in two of eight donors the single most frequent clonotype came from this HLA-C-restricted group.

This clonotype was observed a few times. Its antigen is currently not known. Base qualities are not provided; no much larger clone lies one nucleotide away. The instrument was an Illumina HiSeq 1500. TCRdb redid the processing of the public reads, applying fastp at Q25 and MiXCR, and retained in-frame beta chains. Each CDR3 protein appears once, grouped with its most common genes and DNA. The sample profile shows roughly 860,000 distinct CDR3 sequences; approximately 29% of them were found once. Around 12% of the sample comes from the top ten. The sample's treatment or condition, from its label and the paper: in vitro stimulation with specific CMV peptide epitopes to enrich CMV-specific T cells.

The sequence was obtained from a human donor in good health (CMV status not recorded). Some clones in this sample may be carry-over from other donors' samples. Sequencing used cultured CD8+ T cells from PBMCs, obtained from culture after CMV antigen stimulation. The V gene is TRBV15 and the J gene is TRBJ2-3; TRBD2 aligns with 8 central bases. The CDR3: CATSREGGGDTQYF. The sequenced DNA is TGTGCCACCAGCAGAGAGGGCGGGGGGGATACGCAGTATTTT. Supplemented by the reference TRBV15 and TRBJ2-3 proteins around the CDR3, the complete variable domain is DAMVIQNPRYQVTQFGKPVTLSCSQTLNHNVMYWYQQKSSQAPKLLFHYYDKDFNNEADTPDNFQSRRPNTSFCFLDIRSPGLGDTAMYLCATSREGGGDTQYFGPGTRLTVL.